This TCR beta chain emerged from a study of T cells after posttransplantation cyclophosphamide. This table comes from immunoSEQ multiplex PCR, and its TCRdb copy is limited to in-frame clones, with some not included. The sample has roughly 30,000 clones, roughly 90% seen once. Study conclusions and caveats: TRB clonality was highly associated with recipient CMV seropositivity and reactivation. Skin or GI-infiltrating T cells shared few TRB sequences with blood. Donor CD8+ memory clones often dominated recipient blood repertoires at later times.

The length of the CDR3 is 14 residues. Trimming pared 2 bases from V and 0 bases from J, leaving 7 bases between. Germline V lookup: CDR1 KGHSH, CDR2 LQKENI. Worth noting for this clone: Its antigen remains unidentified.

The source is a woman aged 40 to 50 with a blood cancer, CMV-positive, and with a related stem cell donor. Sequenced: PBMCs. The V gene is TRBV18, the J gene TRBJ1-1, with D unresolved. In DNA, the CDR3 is TGTGCCAGCTCACCAGACCGGGTGAACACTGAAGCTTTCTTT. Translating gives CASSPDRVNTEAFF.